Listed here is a single T cell receptor (beta chain). Its cognate antigen is unknown. TCRdb redid the calling of the reads with MiXCR, one entry per CDR3 protein. Altogether a few hundred thousand distinct CDR3 sequences are present, about 27% being singletons, with the ten largest covering around 20%. This specimen comes from a study of T cell repertoires in cytomegalovirus infection. At the level of the study: Signatures in public TCR beta sequences pointed to both CMV infection and matching HLA type. Study-level points and caveats: Carriage of CMV together with the relevant HLA was identifiable through cumulative public TCR beta family frequency. The study found HLA-C-restricted CMV-specific TCR beta clonotypes dominating the ex vivo response.

This CDR3 has 15 amino acids. Germline values: CDR1 DFQATT, CDR2 SNEGSKA (reference sequence). V lost 2 bases to trimming and J lost 1 base, with 12 bases between them. The receptor's source is a human donor in good health (CMV status not recorded). Some clones in this sample may be carry-over from other donors' samples. The chain has TRBV20-1 and TRBJ1-5; tentative D call: TRBD1 (5 bases). Material: cultured PBMCs, obtained from culture after CMV antigen stimulation. In DNA form, the CDR3 reads TGCAGTGCTAGAACGATCCGGGGGAGCAATCAGCCCCAGCATTTT. Protein sequence: CSARTIRGSNQPQHF.